This TCR beta chain is drawn from a study of cytomegalovirus exposure and HLA in healthy donors. PCR was performed using 60 Vbeta and 13 Jbeta primers. The data were produced by immunoSEQ multiplex PCR, yet TCRdb's version contains in-frame clones alone and is incomplete. The data show about 57,000 clones, about 81% seen once. The donors were healthy bone marrow donors. Germline-derived CDR1 and CDR2 are SGHRS and YFSETQ. The CDR3 consists of 15 residues. Trimming removed 3 bases from V and 4 bases from J; junction bases left unmatched: 9. V usage is TRBV5-1 and J usage is TRBJ2-5; 7 bases align to TRBD2. The clonotype was recovered from a man younger than 40 in good health and CMV-seropositive. The sequenced sample consisted of PBMCs. In nucleotides, the CDR3 is TGCGCCAGCAGCTCCCCCGGGACGGGGGGAGAGACCCAGTACTTC. Its translation: CASSSPGTGGETQYF.